Shown below are 13 T cell receptor beta chains from a single sample sequenced in a study of graft-versus-host responses after intestinal transplantation. Generated by immunoSEQ multiplex PCR, the TCRdb table keeps only in-frame clones and is missing some. The table has around 100,000 clones, approximately 93% seen once. Their specific antigens are unknown. Sequences were derived from unstimulated CD8+ T cells sorted from spleen or lymph node cells, sampled before intestinal transplant. The origin of the receptors is a human donor who received an intestinal transplant.

This sequence joins TRBV5-1 and TRBJ1-2; TRBD1 matches 7 bases. The CDR3 contains 17 residues. Germline CDR1 is SGHRS and CDR2 is YFSETQ. The trim removed 3 bases at V and 1 base at J, leaving 12 bases unmatched. The CDR3 loop is CASSSQGGGELNYGYTF. In DNA form, the CDR3 reads TGCGCCAGCAGCTCCCAGGGAGGGGGCGAACTTAACTATGGCTACACCTTC.

The chain employs TRBV19 and TRBJ1-6, with D possibly being TRBD1 (6 bases). The CDR3 spans 11 residues. The germline V and J ends were trimmed by 11 bases and 7 bases, with 9 bases remaining between them. Germline V gene data show CDR1 as LNHDA and CDR2 as SQIVND (reference sequence). CDR3 residues: CAGGPNSPLHF. The CDR3 region has the DNA TGTGCCGGGGGGCCGAATTCACCCCTCCACTTT.

This sequence joins TRBV27 and TRBJ2-6; D is undetermined. Looked up from germline, CDR1 is MNHEY and CDR2 is SMNVEV (reference sequence). The CDR3 has 14 amino acids. V was trimmed by 8 bases and J by 2 bases, leaving 10 bases between them. The CDR3 region is CASRKLTGANVLTF. The CDR3 region has the DNA TGTGCCAGCCGTAAGCTTACTGGGGCCAACGTCCTGACTTTC.

This sequence joins TRBV27 and TRBJ2-5, with 11 bases aligning to TRBD2. The trim removed 4 bases at V and 5 bases at J, leaving 9 bases unmatched. The germline gives CDR1 MNHEY, CDR2 SMNVEV (reference sequence). The CDR3 totals 16 residues. The CDR3 DNA reads as TGTGCCAGCAGTTCCTTAGCGGGGGGGCCCAGGGAGACCCAGTACTTC. Residues: CASSSLAGGPRETQYF.

This clone was detected only once. The chain carries TRBV5-1 and TRBJ2-7; 7 bases match TRBD1. The germline CDR1 and CDR2 sequences are SGHRS and YFSETQ. CDR3 size: 14 residues. The V segment lost 0 bases and the J segment 3 bases; nucleotides outside the gene matches: 3. The CDR3 sequence is CASSLEGGNYEQYF. Here the CDR3 DNA reads TGCGCCAGCAGCTTGGAAGGGGGCAACTACGAGCAGTACTTC.

In its sample, this clone was seen a few times. V gene TRBV6-5 combines with J gene TRBJ1-4; D remains unclear. Germline CDR1 reads MNHEY; CDR2 reads SVGAGI. Trimming left V 2 bases short and J 8 bases short, with 15 bases between. This CDR3 has 15 residues. The CDR3 sequence: CASSYAGGPGEKLFF. CDR3 nucleotide sequence: TGTGCCAGCAGTTACGCGGGCGGGCCGGGAGAAAAACTGTTTTTT.

This clone was observed a few times. V gene TRBV27 combines with J gene TRBJ1-1; D not resolved. Per germline, CDR1 MNHEY and CDR2 SMNVEV (reference sequence). The CDR3 is 11 amino acids. V dropped 6 bases and J dropped 4 bases, with 6 bases sitting between them. The CDR3 sequence is CASSSSTEAFF. DNA for the CDR3: TGTGCCAGCAGCTCGTCCACTGAAGCTTTCTTT.

The chain links TRBV19 to TRBJ1-1, with D hard to call. Germline V gene sequence: CDR1 LNHDA, CDR2 SQIVND (reference sequence). The V gene lost 3 bases and the J gene lost 7 bases, with 9 bases spanning the gap. CDR3 size: 12 residues. The CDR3 protein is CASSILGSEAFF. The CDR3 DNA reads TGTGCCAGTAGTATCCTGGGAAGTGAAGCTTTCTTT. The whole variable domain, filled in from reference TRBV19 and TRBJ1-1, reads DGGITQSPKYLFRKEGQNVTLSCEQNLNHDAMYWYRQDPGQGLRLIYYSQIVNDFQKGDIAEGYSVSREKKESFPLTVTSAQKNPTAFYLCASSILGSEAFFGQGTRLTVV.

In this sample, this clone turned up once. The V gene is TRBV10-1, the J gene TRBJ1-4; D gene ambiguous. V lost 8 bases to trimming and J lost 2 bases, with 9 bases between them. The CDR3 is made up of 13 amino acids. Germline V CDR1 and CDR2: WNHNN, SYGVQD (reference sequence). In nucleotides, the CDR3 is TGCGCCAGCTCGGGTGGCACTAATGAAAAACTGTTTTTT. This sequence encodes CASSGGTNEKLFF.

The V gene is TRBV9, the J gene TRBJ2-5; TRBD2 aligns across 7 bases. The junction had 4 bases not matched to a gene; V was cut back by 0 bases and J by 5 bases. Germline values: CDR1 SGDLS, CDR2 YYNGEE. The CDR3 has 14 residues. In nucleotides, the CDR3 is TGTGCCAGCAGCGTAGTTGGTAGCGGGGAGACCCAGTACTTC. The encoded protein is CASSVVGSGETQYF.

The CDR3 sequence: CASRRGGAYEQYF. In DNA form, the CDR3 reads TGTGCCAGCCGTCGGGGGGGCGCCTACGAGCAGTACTTC. V and J are TRBV27 and TRBJ2-7, with 8 positions matching TRBD2. Germline V gene sequence: CDR1 MNHEY, CDR2 SMNVEV (reference sequence). V lost 8 bases, J lost 2 bases, and 5 bases stayed unmatched. The CDR3 sequence is 13 residues long.

The chain carries TRBV25-1 and TRBJ1-1; the D is unclear. V was trimmed by 5 bases and J by 4 bases, leaving 8 bases between them. This CDR3 is 12 amino acids long. CDR1 is MGHDK and CDR2 is SYGVNS in the germline V gene. CDR3: CASSNSGTEAFF. CDR3 nucleotide sequence: TGTGCCAGCAGTAACTCAGGCACTGAAGCTTTCTTT.

This chain links TRBV7-2 with TRBJ1-1; D is unresolved. The length of the CDR3 is 11 residues. Germline V gene data show CDR1 as SGHTA and CDR2 as FQGNSA. V lost 6 bases and J 5 bases, leaving 7 bases between the germline ends. Here the CDR3 DNA reads TGTGCCAGCAGTTTCTCGACTGAAGCTTTCTTT. Amino acid sequence: CASSFSTEAFF.